One T cell receptor (beta chain) is described in this entry. Its antigen is unidentified. The sample originates from a study of cytomegalovirus exposure and HLA in healthy donors. Overall study findings and caveats: The classifier reportedly diagnosed cytomegalovirus status with high specificity and sensitivity.

The CDR3 sequence is 11 residues long. The V gene's germline CDR1 is MNHEY and CDR2 SMNVEV (reference sequence). The V end lost 8 bases, the J end lost 4 bases, and 9 bases lay between the germline ends. Vbeta (60) and Jbeta (13) primers were used in the PCR. Measured with immunoSEQ multiplex PCR; TCRdb has only the in-frame clones, and not every one. The table has about 200,000 clones, over 65% seen once. The receptor's source is a man aged 40-55 years in good health and CMV-seronegative. What was sequenced was PBMCs. The chain couples TRBV27 to TRBJ2-7, with D tentatively TRBD2 (5 bases). The DNA for the CDR3 is TGTGCCAGCGGGAGTCATTACGAGCAGTACTTC. It yields the protein CASGSHYEQYF.